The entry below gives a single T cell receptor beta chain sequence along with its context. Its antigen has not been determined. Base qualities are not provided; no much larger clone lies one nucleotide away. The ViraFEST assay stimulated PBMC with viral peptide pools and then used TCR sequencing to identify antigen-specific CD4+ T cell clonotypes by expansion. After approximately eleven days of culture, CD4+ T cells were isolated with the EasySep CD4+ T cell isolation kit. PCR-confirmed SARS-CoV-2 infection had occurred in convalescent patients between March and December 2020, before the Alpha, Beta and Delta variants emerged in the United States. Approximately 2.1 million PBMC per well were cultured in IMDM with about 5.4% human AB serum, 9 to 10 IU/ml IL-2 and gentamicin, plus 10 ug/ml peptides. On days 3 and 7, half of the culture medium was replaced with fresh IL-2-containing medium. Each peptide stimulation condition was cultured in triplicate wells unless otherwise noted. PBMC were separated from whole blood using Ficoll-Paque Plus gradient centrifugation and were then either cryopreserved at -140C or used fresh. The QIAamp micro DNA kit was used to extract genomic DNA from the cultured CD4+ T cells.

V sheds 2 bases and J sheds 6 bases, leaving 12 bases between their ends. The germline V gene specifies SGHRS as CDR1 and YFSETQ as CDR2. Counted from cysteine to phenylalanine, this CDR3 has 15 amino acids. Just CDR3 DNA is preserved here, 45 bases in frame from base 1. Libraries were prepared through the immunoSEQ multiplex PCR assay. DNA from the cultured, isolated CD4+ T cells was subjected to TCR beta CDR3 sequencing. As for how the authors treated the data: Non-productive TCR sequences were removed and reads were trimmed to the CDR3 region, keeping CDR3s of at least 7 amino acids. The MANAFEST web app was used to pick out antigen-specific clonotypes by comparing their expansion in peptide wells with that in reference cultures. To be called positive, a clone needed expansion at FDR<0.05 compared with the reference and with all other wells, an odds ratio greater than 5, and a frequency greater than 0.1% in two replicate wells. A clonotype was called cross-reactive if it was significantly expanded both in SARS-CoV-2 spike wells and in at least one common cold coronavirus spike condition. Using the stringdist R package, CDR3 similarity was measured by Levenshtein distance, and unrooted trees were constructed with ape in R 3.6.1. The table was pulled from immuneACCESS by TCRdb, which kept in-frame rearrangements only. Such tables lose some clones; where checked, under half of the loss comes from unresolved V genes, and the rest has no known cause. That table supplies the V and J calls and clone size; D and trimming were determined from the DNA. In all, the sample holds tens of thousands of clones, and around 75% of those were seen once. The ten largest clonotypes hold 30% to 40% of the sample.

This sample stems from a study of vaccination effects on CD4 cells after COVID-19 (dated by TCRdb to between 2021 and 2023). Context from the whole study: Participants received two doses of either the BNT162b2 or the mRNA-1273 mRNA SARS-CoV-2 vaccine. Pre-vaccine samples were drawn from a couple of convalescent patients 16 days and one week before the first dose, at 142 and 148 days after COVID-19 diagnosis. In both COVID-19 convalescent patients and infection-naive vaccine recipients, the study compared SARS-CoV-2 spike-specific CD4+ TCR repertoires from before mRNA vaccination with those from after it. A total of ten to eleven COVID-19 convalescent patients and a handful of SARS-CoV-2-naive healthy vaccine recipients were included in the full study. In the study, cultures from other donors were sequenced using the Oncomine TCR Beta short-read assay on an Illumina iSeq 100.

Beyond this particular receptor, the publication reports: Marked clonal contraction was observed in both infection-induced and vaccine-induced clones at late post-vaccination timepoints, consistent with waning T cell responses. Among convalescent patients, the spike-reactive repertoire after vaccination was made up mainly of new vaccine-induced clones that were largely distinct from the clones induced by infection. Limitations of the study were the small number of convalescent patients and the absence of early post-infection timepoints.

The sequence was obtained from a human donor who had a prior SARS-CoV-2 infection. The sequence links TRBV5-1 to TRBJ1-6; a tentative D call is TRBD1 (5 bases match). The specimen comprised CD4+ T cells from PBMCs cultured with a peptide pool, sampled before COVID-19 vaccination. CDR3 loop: CASSLDSRPNSPLHF. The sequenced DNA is TGCGCCAGCAGCTTAGACAGTCGCCCTAATTCACCCCTCCACTTT.